This T cell receptor (beta chain) was retrieved from a study of human T cells and chemical hapten exposure. The total RNA was obtained from whole blood that was not fractionated. CDR1 SGHDN and CDR2 FVKESK come from the germline V gene. The CDR3 has 16 amino acids. V lost 2 bases and J 0 bases, leaving 12 bases between the germline ends. General observations from the study: Unchanged with DPC sensitization were TCRs above 1 in 1000 frequency.

Concerning this clonotype itself: Its antigen is as yet unknown.

Individual cDNA molecules (in the library) carried attached unique molecular identifiers. A single record per CDR3 protein comes from TCRdb applying MiXCR to the 5' RACE reads. Of more than 140,000 distinct CDR3 sequences listed, around 4% are singletons. The sequence came from a female donor in good health. The chain is built from TRBV14 and TRBJ2-3; TRBD1 or TRBD2 may be the D gene (6 bases each). In DNA form, the CDR3 reads TGTGCCAGCAGCCAACACCGGGGGCTTAGCACAGATACGCAGTATTTT. Translating it yields CASSQHRGLSTDTQYF.